This is a list of T cell receptor beta chains from one sample in a study of human T cells and chemical hapten exposure. Each CDR3 protein is one row after TCRdb ran MiXCR on the RACE reads. Of over 35,000 distinct CDR3 sequences in the sample, roughly 10% were seen once. The sample here was whole blood, taken in connection with sensitization to the hapten diphenylcyclopropenone (DPC). The origin of the receptors is a young man with alopecia areata. Some clones in this sample may be carry-over from other donors' samples. Both conserved end residues are part of each CDR3. D genes are given only for firm matches. For some rows the clone size is stated as once, few or many, or as a class when expanded; others skip it.

. TRBJ2-6 many TRBV7-2 14 TGTGCCAGCAACAGGGACTCTGGGGCCAACGTCCTGACTTTC CASNRDSGANVLTF
. TRBJ1-1 . TRBV9 16 TGTGCCAGCAGCGTAGGTATTAGGCAGGGGAGAACTGAAGCTTTCTTT CASSVGIRQGRTEAFF
TRBD2 TRBJ2-1 many TRBV10-2 14 TGCGCCAGCTCTCCCAGCGGGAGGGGGGATGAGCAGTTCTTC CASSPSGRGDEQFF
TRBD2 TRBJ2-3 many TRBV20-1 14 TGCAGTGCTAGAGTACCTAGCGGGGGAGATACGCAGTATTTT CSARVPSGGDTQYF
. TRBJ2-3 many TRBV29-1 8 TGCAGCGCTGATACGCAGTATTTT CSADTQYF
TRBD2 TRBJ2-1 few TRBV4-3 15 TGCGCCAGCAGCCAGGTCGATGCGGGGGGTTGGGAGCAGTTCTTC CASSQVDAGGWEQFF
. TRBJ2-5 many TRBV3-1 15 TGTGCCAGCAGCCAGGGACAAGGTGACCAAGAGACCCAGTACTTC CASSQGQGDQETQYF
. TRBJ2-3 few TRBV20-1 15 TGCAGTGCAACCCTCCTAGCGTTCGGGACAGATACGCAGTATTTT CSATLLAFGTDTQYF
TRBD2 TRBJ2-3 few TRBV7-2 13 TGTGCCAGCAGCTTGAGACTAGCGGATACGCAGTATTTT CASSLRLADTQYF
. TRBJ2-3 . TRBV14 14 TGTGCCAGCAGCCAAGATCTGGACTCAGATACGCAGTATTTT CASSQDLDSDTQYF
TRBD2 TRBJ2-3 many TRBV29-1 14 TGCAGCGTCCGACTAGCGGGAAACACAGATACGCAGTATTTT CSVRLAGNTDTQYF
TRBD2 TRBJ2-1 few TRBV5-1 18 TGCGCCAGCAGCTTGGCGGCTAGCGGGAGGGCCATGGGCAATGAGCAGTTCTTC CASSLAASGRAMGNEQFF
. TRBJ1-6 many TRBV20-1 13 TGCAGTGCTAGAGATGGGGGGTCCTCACCCCTCCACTTT CSARDGGSSPLHF
. TRBJ1-1 . TRBV29-1 12 TGCAGCGTTGAAGATCCGGGAACTGAAGCTTTCTTT CSVEDPGTEAFF
. TRBJ2-5 . TRBV10-3 11 TGTGCCACGGGACAAGTAGAGACCCAGTACTTC CATGQVETQYF
. TRBJ1-1 . TRBV3-1 14 TGTGCCAGCAGCACGAGGACCGGGCACACTGAAGCTTTCTTT CASSTRTGHTEAFF
TRBD1 TRBJ2-5 many TRBV6-5 15 TGTGCCAGCAGTTACGGGACAGGGGTTCGAGAGACCCAGTACTTC CASSYGTGVRETQYF
. TRBJ1-2 many TRBV7-9 13 TGTGCCAGCACCCTGGAAGGGGGCTATGGCTACACCTTC CASTLEGGYGYTF
. TRBJ1-5 many TRBV19 15 TGTGCCAGTACTCCACGGCAGGGAGGGAATCAGCCCCAGCATTTT CASTPRQGGNQPQHF
. TRBJ1-3 many TRBV7-7 15 TGTGCCAGCAGCTTAGCGGCAGGGGAAGGAAACACCATATATTTT CASSLAAGEGNTIYF
. TRBJ1-2 few TRBV5-5 13 TGTGCCAGCAGCTTGGTACAGGCCTATGGCTACACCTTC CASSLVQAYGYTF
. TRBJ1-1 many TRBV15 14 TGTGCCACCAGCAGGCGTCAGGACTACACTGAAGCTTTCTTT CATSRRQDYTEAFF
TRBD1 TRBJ2-3 few TRBV28 15 TGTGCCAGCAGCCTTGGACAGGGGTTCACAGATACGCAGTATTTT CASSLGQGFTDTQYF
TRBD1 TRBJ2-3 many TRBV7-8 15 TGTGCCAGCAGCCCGGGACAGGGGGTGATAGATACGCAGTATTTT CASSPGQGVIDTQYF
TRBD1 TRBJ2-5 . TRBV5-1 16 TGCGCCAGCAGCAGTCGGGACAGGGATTTCCAAGAGACCCAGTACTTC CASSSRDRDFQETQYF
. TRBJ2-1 . TRBV12-5 11 TGTGCTAGTGGTGTGTACAATGAGCAGTTCTTC CASGVYNEQFF
. TRBJ2-2 many TRBV18 14 TGTGCCAGCTCACCTTATATGAAAACCGGGGAGCTGTTTTTT CASSPYMKTGELFF
TRBD1 TRBJ2-5 few TRBV19 15 TGTGCCAGTAGAAAACAGGGGGCGATTCAGGAGACCCAGTACTTC CASRKQGAIQETQYF
TRBD1 TRBJ2-7 . TRBV5-1 16 TGCGCCAGCAGACCTCTACAGGGGGCGTTTGACTACGAGCAGTACTTC CASRPLQGAFDYEQYF
. TRBJ1-1 few TRBV6-1 13 TGTGTCAGCAGTGAGACATTGAACACTGAAGCTTTCTTT CVSSETLNTEAFF
. TRBJ1-2 many TRBV4-1 11 TGCGCCAGCTTGGGGGCCGATGGCTACACCTTC CASLGADGYTF
. TRBJ2-1 many TRBV7-9 16 TGTGCCAGCAGCCCCGCCGGACTAACTCTATACAATGAGCAGTTCTTC CASSPAGLTLYNEQFF
TRBD2 TRBJ2-2 . TRBV7-2 14 TGTGCCAGCAGTATGACTAGCTGGGGCGGGGAGCTGTTTTTT CASSMTSWGGELFF
. TRBJ1-5 many TRBV19 13 TGTGCCAGTAAGGGACTTAGCAATCAGCCCCAGCATTTT CASKGLSNQPQHF
. TRBJ2-2 many TRBV7-6 15 TGTGCCAGCAGCTCAAAGGTTATAGATACCGGGGAGCTGTTTTTT CASSSKVIDTGELFF
. TRBJ1-5 . TRBV29-1 13 TGCAGCGTTGAAGAGGTGGGGGGTCAGCCCCAGCATTTT CSVEEVGGQPQHF
. TRBJ1-2 . TRBV10-3 12 TGTGCCATCCGGGGGACAACCGAGGGCTACACCTTC CAIRGTTEGYTF
TRBD2 TRBJ2-5 . TRBV5-4 16 TGTGCCAGCAGCTCTGGACTAGCGGGGGGACAAGAGACCCAGTACTTC CASSSGLAGGQETQYF
. TRBJ2-3 few TRBV11-2 14 TGTGCCAGCAGCCTCCGGGACACCATAGATACGCAGTATTTT CASSLRDTIDTQYF
TRBD2 TRBJ2-1 many TRBV7-2 17 TGTGCCAGCAGCTTAACCGGGACTAGCGGGACTTACAATGAGCAGTTCTTC CASSLTGTSGTYNEQFF
. TRBJ1-6 . TRBV5-6 14 TGTGCCAGCAGCTTGGCCAGTAGCCATTCACCCCTCCACTTT CASSLASSHSPLHF
. TRBJ1-5 few TRBV15 15 TGTGCCACCAGCAGACAGGTGTATAGCAATCAGCCCCAGCATTTT CATSRQVYSNQPQHF
TRBD2 TRBJ2-1 . TRBV7-3 17 TGTGCCAGCAGCTTAACCCCGGGGAGCGGGAGCTACAATGAGCAGTTCTTC CASSLTPGSGSYNEQFF
. TRBJ2-5 few TRBV28 14 TGTGCCAGCAGTCAGGGGGGCCTCGGCGAGACCCAGTACTTC CASSQGGLGETQYF
. TRBJ1-1 many TRBV6-1 12 TGTGCCAGCAGTGAAGCGCGCGCTGAAGCTTTCTTT CASSEARAEAFF
. TRBJ2-7 . TRBV29-1 12 TGCAGCGTTGAAGGCCCGACCTACGAGCAGTACTTC CSVEGPTYEQYF
TRBD2 TRBJ2-3 . TRBV11-2 16 TGTGCCAGCAGCTTAGGCACTAGCGGGAGCTCAGATACGCAGTATTTT CASSLGTSGSSDTQYF
TRBD1 TRBJ2-2 . TRBV2 16 TGTGCCAGCAGCGAAACCGGGACAGGGGACACCGGGGAGCTGTTTTTT CASSETGTGDTGELFF
. TRBJ1-1 many TRBV21-1 14 TGTGCCAGCTCGGGACAGGGCGTGAACACTGAAGCTTTCTTT CASSGQGVNTEAFF
. TRBJ1-1 few TRBV29-1 12 TGCAGCGTTGACGACGGACGGCCTGAAGCTTTCTTT CSVDDGRPEAFF
TRBD2 TRBJ2-3 many TRBV27 18 TGTGCCAGCAGTTTATTCTCGCGCGGGACTAGCCAATACGATACGCAGTATTTT CASSLFSRGTSQYDTQYF
. TRBJ2-5 many TRBV6-2/TRBV6-3 13 TGTGCCAGCAGTTTAGTGGGAGGAGAGACCCAGTACTTC CASSLVGGETQYF
TRBD1 TRBJ2-1 few TRBV30 15 TGTGCCTGGAGCACCCCGGGACAGAATACCAATGAGCAGTTCTTC CAWSTPGQNTNEQFF
TRBD2 TRBJ2-3 . TRBV7-6 16 TGTGCCAGCAGCTTAGCCAGGGCTAGCGGGCCAGATACGCAGTATTTT CASSLARASGPDTQYF
. TRBJ2-1 many TRBV11-3 13 TGTGCCAGCAGCTTCAGGAGAGGGGATGAGCAGTTCTTC CASSFRRGDEQFF
. TRBJ1-1 many TRBV18 13 TGTGCCAGCTCAGGCGTGGGGGCACCTGAAGCTTTCTTT CASSGVGAPEAFF
. TRBJ2-1 many TRBV2 17 TGTGCCAGCAGTGAATCCGGCGGGATTTTACAGACCAATGAGCAGTTCTTC CASSESGGILQTNEQFF
. TRBJ2-7 many TRBV7-8 13 TGTGCCAGCAGCGCCCCGGGGGCCTACGAGCAGTACTTC CASSAPGAYEQYF
. TRBJ2-7 many TRBV27 14 TGTGCCAGCAGTTTCACGGGGAGAAACTACGAGCAGTACTTC CASSFTGRNYEQYF
TRBD2 TRBJ2-1 . TRBV5-5 15 TGTGCCAGCAGCTTGGCTTTACTAGCGGGAGGCCCCCAGTTCTTC CASSLALLAGGPQFF